Given below is one TCR beta chain in context. The data belong to a study of T cell responses to AZD1222 COVID-19 vaccine. Assay: immunoSEQ multiplex PCR; the TCRdb copy retains only in-frame clones and omits some. This sample has approximately 140,000 clones, with about 90% found just once. Per germline, CDR1 MNHEY and CDR2 SMNVEV (reference sequence). The junction had 14 bases not matched to a gene; V was cut back by 6 bases and J by 6 bases. This CDR3 region has 17 residues. The clonotype comes from an adult who received the AZD1222 COVID-19 vaccine. The chain carries TRBV27 and TRBJ1-6; 7 bases align to TRBD1. This sample comprised peripheral blood, obtained 28 days after the second AZD1222 dose. CDR3 residues: CASSPLIGTDINSPLHF. CDR3 nucleotide sequence: TGTGCCAGCAGCCCTCTTATCGGGACAGACATTAATTCACCCCTCCACTTT.